This T cell receptor beta chain originates from a study of blood T cells in healthy people across ages. A second 7 to 11 cycle PCR used barcoded and J-beta primers. Tags on each cDNA molecule came from a template-switch adaptor with 12 random nucleotides. One entry per CDR3 protein results from TCRdb running MiXCR on the 5' RACE reads. The profile shows roughly 680,000 distinct CDR3 sequences, around 52% of them singletons. Germline V gene data show CDR1 as SGHTA and CDR2 as FQGNSA. V was clipped by 5 bases and J by 5 bases, with 11 bases between them. This CDR3 is built from 13 residues. Sequenced: blood. The sequence was obtained from an elderly woman in good health. This chain joins TRBV7-2 and TRBJ2-3; TRBD1 is a possible D gene (5 bases). CDR3 protein: CASSVGHRDTQYF. The CDR3 DNA sequence: TGTGCCAGCAGCGTAGGACACAGAGATACGCAGTATTTT.